The 10 T cell receptor beta chains below all came from one sample that was sequenced in a study of response to subunit inactivated influenza vaccine. TCRdb reprocessed the RT-PCR reads with MiXCR, giving one entry per CDR3 protein. The sample lists 450,000 to 600,000 distinct CDR3 sequences, 6% to 9% occurring once. The sequencing here drew on PBMCs from blood, taken around 2 years after vaccination. The receptors were gathered from a man between 50 and 75 years old who received an inactivated influenza vaccine.

Many counts were recorded for this clonotype. This chain connects TRBV28 to TRBJ2-5; D perhaps matches TRBD2 (6 bases). V was shortened by 3 bases and J by 2 bases, with 13 bases between the two germline ends. The CDR3 is made up of 15 amino acids. CDR1 and CDR2 from the germline V gene are MDHEN and SYDVKM. CDR3 in DNA: TGTGCCAGCAGTTTCGGGGGACGGACACAAGAGACCCAGTACTTC. As protein: CASSFGGRTQETQYF.

In its sample, this clonotype was seen a few times. This chain connects TRBV20-1 to TRBJ2-4, with D uncertain. In germline, CDR1 is DFQATT, CDR2 SNEGSKA (reference sequence). The V end lost 3 bases, the J end lost 4 bases, and 7 bases lay between the germline ends. The CDR3 totals 12 residues. CDR3 protein: CSASDLKNIQYF. The CDR3 bases are TGCAGTGCTAGTGACCTAAAAAACATTCAGTACTTC.

In regard to this clonotype: A read error may produce the germline difference seen at one junction end. This rearrangement joins TRBV5-1 to TRBJ2-7; D gene uncertain. The CDR3 has 13 residues. Germline V gene data show CDR1 as SGHRS and CDR2 as YFSETQ. The CDR3 DNA reads as TGCGCCAGCAGCTTGGATCTTATTTACGAGCAGCACTTC. It yields the protein CASSLDLIYEQHF. Full variable domain (outside the CDR3, taken from reference TRBV5-1 and TRBJ2-7): KAGVTQTPRYLIKTRGQQVTLSCSPISGHRSVSWYQQTPGQGLQFLFEYFSETQRNKGNFPGRFSGRQFSNSRSEMNVSTLELGDSALYLCASSLDLIYEQHFGPGTRLTVT.

This clonotype was counted many times. This chain connects TRBV5-1 to TRBJ2-7; a weak D match, TRBD2 (5 bases). Trimming took off 4 bases at V and 6 bases at J, with 17 bases between the two ends. From germline, CDR1 is SGHRS and CDR2 YFSETQ. The CDR3 is made up of 14 amino acids. CDR3 residues: CASSLDSVGVEQYF. In nucleotides, the CDR3 is TGCGCCAGCAGCCTGGATTCGGTCGGGGTCGAGCAGTACTTC.

The gene calls are TRBV5-1 and TRBJ2-7, with TRBD2 matching over 9 bases. Trimming removed 0 bases from V and 4 bases from J; junction bases left unmatched: 5. CDR3 length equals 15 residues. In germline, CDR1 is SGHRS, CDR2 YFSETQ. In nucleotides, the CDR3 is TGCGCCAGCAGCTTGGTTCTAGCGGGGTCGTACGAGCAGTACTTC. This gives the protein CASSLVLAGSYEQYF.

This clonotype was seen ten or more times. The genes are TRBV7-8 and TRBJ2-7; TRBD1 matches at 7 bases. V dropped 5 bases and J dropped 0; count of bases not matched to a gene: 10. Germline V lookup: CDR1 SGHVS, CDR2 FQNEAQ. There are 16 residues in the CDR3. The CDR3 is CASSQISGGASYEQYF. In DNA form, the CDR3 reads TGTGCCAGCAGCCAAATTTCAGGGGGAGCCTCCTACGAGCAGTACTTC.

The chain is built from TRBV6-1 and TRBJ2-5; 11 nucleotides match TRBD2. CDR3 length: 18 residues. The germline V gene has CDR1 MNHNS and CDR2 SASEGT. The V gene end was trimmed by 4 bases and the J gene end by 1 base; junction bases not matched to a gene: 11. CDR3 amino acids: CASSGLAGNSKGQETQYF. CDR3 coding DNA: TGTGCCAGCAGTGGACTAGCGGGAAACTCGAAGGGCCAAGAGACCCAGTACTTC.

V and J are TRBV7-2 and TRBJ2-3; D possibly corresponds to TRBD2 (5 bases). There are 18 residues in the CDR3. V was shortened by 0 bases and J by 1 base, with 17 bases between the two germline ends. CDR1 and CDR2 from the germline V gene are SGHTA and FQGNSA. CDR3 loop: CASSLAGLLAGGTDTQYF. The CDR3 coding sequence is TGTGCCAGCAGCTTAGCGGGGTTGCTAGCAGGAGGCACAGATACGCAGTATTTT.

Only a few counts were recorded for this clonotype. The chain is built from TRBV5-6 and TRBJ1-2; no definite D call. V gave up 4 bases and J gave up 4 bases, with 11 bases separating them. Germline CDR1 and CDR2: SGHDT and YYEEEE. This CDR3 spans 13 amino acids. CDR3 coding DNA: TGTGCCAGCAGCCAAAGCGTACCCTATGGCTACACCTTC. Its translation is CASSQSVPYGYTF.

J is TRBJ1-3 and V is TRBV13; D is unclear. Trimming left V 5 bases short and J 7 bases short, with 18 bases between. The CDR3 length is 15 residues. The V gene's germline CDR1 is PRHDT and CDR2 FYEKMQ (reference sequence). CDR3 region: CASSAPGGMHNTIYF. In nucleotides, the CDR3 is TGTGCCAGCAGCGCTCCGGGCGGAATGCACAACACCATATATTTT.